This passage covers 15 T cell receptor beta chains from one sample sequenced in a study of cytomegalovirus exposure and HLA in healthy donors. TCRdb's table, derived via immunoSEQ multiplex PCR, lists solely in-frame clones and lacks some. The sample lists some 160,000 clones; about 89% were seen once. Source material: PBMCs. Receptor source: a young man in good health and CMV-seronegative.

This sequence joins TRBV30 and TRBJ1-5; a possible D gene is TRBD1 (5 bases). The germline V gene has CDR1 GTSNPN and CDR2 SVGIG (reference sequence). Deletions cut 0 bases from V and 2 bases from J, with 17 bases between. The CDR3 totals 17 residues. CDR3 sequence reads: CAWSVSPGMLRNQPQHF. DNA of the CDR3: TGTGCCTGGAGTGTATCTCCAGGGATGTTGCGCAATCAGCCCCAGCATTTT.

This clone was seen more than once but under ten times. This sequence joins TRBV27 and TRBJ1-2, with unresolved D. With 8 bases removed from V and 4 bases from J, the gap between germline ends came to 17 bases. Germline V gene lookup returns CDR1 MNHEY and CDR2 SMNVEV (reference sequence). There are 14 residues in the CDR3. CDR3 in amino acids: CASARLDYPYGYTF. For the CDR3, the DNA is TGTGCCAGCGCAAGGCTGGACTACCCCTATGGCTACACCTTC.

This sequence joins TRBV11-3 and TRBJ2-3; 9 bases fit TRBD1. This CDR3 has 18 amino acids. Germline values: CDR1 SGHNT, CDR2 YENEEA. The ends lost 1 base at V and 1 base at J; junction bases unmatched: 9. The CDR3 DNA reads as TGTGCCAGCAGCTTAGTAAGGTTTTGGGACAGGGGCACAGATACGCAGTATTTT. Translated: CASSLVRFWDRGTDTQYF.

This chain connects TRBV2 to TRBJ1-3; 7 nucleotides line up with TRBD1. Germline V lookup: CDR1 SNHLY, CDR2 FYNNEI. This CDR3 is 14 amino acids long. Trimming cost V 4 bases and J 2 bases; bases outside gene matches: 2. The CDR3 is CASSGTGPGNTIYF. Written as DNA, the CDR3 is TGTGCCAGCAGTGGGACAGGCCCTGGAAACACCATATATTTT.

This clone was seen a handful of times. The chain recombines TRBV28 with TRBJ1-5; perhaps TRBD1 as D (6 bases). CDR1 MDHEN and CDR2 SYDVKM come from the germline V gene. The V end was cut by 4 bases, the J end by 5 bases, with 12 bases between. This CDR3 is 14 amino acids long. CDR3 loop: CASSSTGTYQPQHF. The CDR3 bases are TGTGCCAGCAGTTCCACAGGGACCTATCAGCCCCAGCATTTT. Supplemented by reference TRBV28 and TRBJ1-5, the full variable domain reads DVKVTQSSRYLVKRTGEKVFLECVQDMDHENMFWYRQDPGLGLRLIYFSYDVKMKEKGDIPEGYSVSREKKERFSLILESASTNQTSMYLCASSSTGTYQPQHFGDGTRLSIL.

This clone was counted between two and nine times. CDR3 bases: TGTGCCAGCAGTTACACGATTGCGGGACAAGAGACCCAGTACTTC. Residues: CASSYTIAGQETQYF. The rearrangement links TRBV6-5 to TRBJ2-5, with D tentatively TRBD2 (6 bases). The germline V gene has CDR1 MNHEY and CDR2 SVGAGI. Between the trimmed V and J ends, which lost 2 bases and 2 bases, there was a span of 12 bases. The CDR3 has 15 amino acids.

This clone has a handful of counts. The rearrangement links TRBV2 to TRBJ2-3, with 12 bases matching TRBD2. V lost 6 bases, J lost 2 bases, and 3 bases stayed unmatched. Germline assignment: CDR1 SNHLY and CDR2 FYNNEI. CDR3 size: 15 residues. The CDR3: CASSGLAGNTDTQYF. In nucleotides, the CDR3 is TGTGCCAGCAGCGGACTAGCGGGAAACACAGATACGCAGTATTTT.

This clone was seen more than once but under ten times. The V gene is TRBV5-1, the J gene TRBJ2-7; tentatively, D is TRBD1 (6 bases). V was clipped by 4 bases and J by 0 bases, with 11 bases between them. The CDR3 loop spans 14 amino acids. Germline CDR1 reads SGHRS; CDR2 reads YFSETQ. CDR3 loop: CASSQRQASYEQYF. The CDR3 bases are TGCGCCAGCAGCCAAAGACAGGCCTCCTACGAGCAGTACTTC.

This chain uses TRBV19 with TRBJ1-5, with TRBD1 as a possible D gene (6 bases). The CDR3 extends over 14 amino acids. Germline loops: CDR1 LNHDA, CDR2 SQIVND (reference sequence). V was pared by 6 bases and J by 2 bases, with 11 bases between. DNA of the CDR3: TGTGCCAGTAGAGGGGGGGCGCGCAATCAGCCCCAGCATTTT. It is translated as CASRGGARNQPQHF. The full variable domain, rest sourced from reference TRBV19 and TRBJ1-5, is DGGITQSPKYLFRKEGQNVTLSCEQNLNHDAMYWYRQDPGQGLRLIYYSQIVNDFQKGDIAEGYSVSREKKESFPLTVTSAQKNPTAFYLCASRGGARNQPQHFGDGTRLSIL.

The rearrangement links TRBV7-4 to TRBJ2-7; 16 nucleotides align to TRBD2. The CDR3 extends over 17 amino acids. From germline, CDR1 is SGHVT and CDR2 SQSDAQ. The trim removed 7 bases at V and 5 bases at J, leaving 11 bases unmatched. As DNA, the CDR3 is TGTGCCAGCACCTACGGGACTAGCGGGGGGGCGAGGGACGAGCAGTACTTC. Residues: CASTYGTSGGARDEQYF.

This clone was seen only once. V and J are TRBV5-8 and TRBJ1-3, with D uncertain. The CDR3 covers 14 residues. Per the germline V gene, CDR1 is SGHTS and CDR2 is YDEGEE. Trimming shortened V by 7 bases and J by 0 bases, and 11 bases separated the two germline ends. CDR3: CASPTGVSGNTIYF. The CDR3 nucleotides are TGTGCCAGCCCTACCGGGGTCTCTGGAAACACCATATATTTT.

The CDR3 reads CASSPGTSGSKGDTQYF. Written as DNA, the CDR3 is TGTGCCAGCAGCCCCGGGACTAGCGGGAGTAAGGGAGATACGCAGTATTTT. The chain carries TRBV11-2 and TRBJ2-3; TRBD2 aligns across 14 bases. The CDR3 runs 17 residues. Germline V gene sequence: CDR1 SGHAT, CDR2 FQNNGV. With 5 bases clipped from V and 5 bases from J, the junction kept 9 bases outside the gene matches.

V gene TRBV25-1 combines with J gene TRBJ2-1; possibly TRBD2 for D (5 bases). The CDR3 is 14 amino acids. Trimming shortened V by 2 bases and J by 4 bases, and 9 bases separated the two germline ends. The V gene's germline CDR1 is MGHDK and CDR2 SYGVNS. Written as DNA, the CDR3 is TGTGCCAGCAGTGAAGGACCGGGATACAATGAGCAGTTCTTC. Its protein is CASSEGPGYNEQFF.

This clone was recorded only once. The junction departs from the called germline gene at one end, perhaps through a read error. CDR3 sequence reads: CASSAGAVGLGETQYF. In DNA, the CDR3 is TGTGCCAGTAGCGCGGGAGCGGTTGGATTGGGAGAGACCCAGTACTTC. The gene calls are TRBV9 and TRBJ2-5; 7 bases line up with TRBD2. This CDR3 is built from 16 residues. Germline CDR1 is SGDLS and CDR2 is YYNGEE.

The chain's CDR3 is CASSPPGRDRGIWNTEAFF. For the CDR3, the DNA is TGTGCCAGCTCACCACCCGGTCGGGACAGGGGGATTTGGAACACTGAAGCTTTCTTT. V gene TRBV18 combines with J gene TRBJ1-1; TRBD1 agrees at 11 bases. The V gene's germline CDR1 is KGHSH and CDR2 LQKENI. The CDR3 has 19 amino acids. The junction had 10 bases not matched to a gene; V was cut back by 0 bases and J by 1 base.